Below are 18 T cell receptor beta chains sequenced from a single sample in a study of cytomegalovirus exposure and HLA in healthy donors. The study ran its PCR with 60 Vbeta and 13 Jbeta primers. The assay was immunoSEQ multiplex PCR, and TCRdb's table has in-frame clones only and misses some. The table shows 150,000 to 200,000 clones, with about 80% occurring only once. Sequenced input: PBMCs. Source of these receptors: a woman aged 40-49 years in good health and CMV-seronegative.

The chain has TRBV2 and TRBJ1-1; TRBD1 might be the D (5 bases). CDR1 and CDR2 (germline): SNHLY, FYNNEI. The CDR3 spans 16 residues. V lost 4 bases, J lost 4 bases, and 19 bases lay in between. CDR3 DNA: TGTGCCAGCAGTGTGGGCGCAGGGTTTATCAGCACTGAAGCTTTCTTT. Encoded protein: CASSVGAGFISTEAFF.

The chain joins TRBV4-3 to TRBJ2-1; 9 bases are a match to TRBD2. The CDR3 extends over 16 amino acids. J gave up 6 bases and V 0 bases, and 6 bases lay outside the gene matches. CDR1 LGHNA and CDR2 YSLEER come from the germline V gene. This CDR3 is CASSQDEGSGSNEQFF. The CDR3 nucleotides are TGCGCCAGCAGCCAAGATGAAGGTAGCGGGAGCAATGAGCAGTTCTTC.

This chain joins TRBV19 and TRBJ2-7; possibly TRBD2 for D (7 bases). There are 22 residues in the CDR3. Germline V CDR1 and CDR2: LNHDA, SQIVND (reference sequence). Trimming left V 5 bases short and J 6 bases short, with 41 bases between. CDR3 sequence (DNA): TGTGCCAGTAGTGTCCGTCTCACTATCCCTTTCCGGGACAAGGGGGGGGTGAGCGAGCAGTACGTC. The encoded protein is CASSVRLTIPFRDKGGVSEQYV.

The chain has TRBV11-1 and TRBJ2-3, with D possibly TRBD2 on 6 matching bases. With 3 bases removed from V and 2 bases from J, the gap between germline ends came to 21 bases. This CDR3 region has 18 residues. Germline CDR1 is SGHAT and CDR2 is FQDESV (reference sequence). CDR3 sequence: CASSLGGLTVGATDTQYF. CDR3 in DNA: TGTGCCAGCAGCTTGGGAGGACTCACGGTTGGGGCCACAGATACGCAGTATTTT.

The V gene is TRBV7-2, the J gene TRBJ2-3, with D perhaps TRBD2 (5 bases). V was trimmed by 3 bases and J by 2 bases, leaving 15 bases between them. The CDR3 runs 16 residues. Per germline, CDR1 SGHTA and CDR2 FQGNSA. The chain's CDR3 is CASSLVTGTVTDTQYF. In DNA form, the CDR3 reads TGTGCCAGCAGCTTGGTCACGGGAACCGTCACAGATACGCAGTATTTT.

This clone was found once. The V and J genes are TRBV19 and TRBJ2-3; D is ambiguous. Germline CDR1 LNHDA, CDR2 SQIVND (reference sequence). The CDR3 loop spans 14 amino acids. Trimming cost V 1 base and J 2 bases, with 7 bases left between them. The CDR3 spells CASSIVSNTDTQYF. CDR3 nucleotide sequence: TGTGCCAGTAGTATAGTGAGTAACACAGATACGCAGTATTTT.

A single count supports this clone. The chain uses TRBV6-5 and TRBJ2-7; tentative D call: TRBD2 (5 bases). The germline gives CDR1 MNHEY, CDR2 SVGAGI. This CDR3 is 15 amino acids long. Trimming took off 2 bases at V and 2 bases at J, with 13 bases between the two ends. The CDR3 DNA reads TGTGCCAGCAGTTACGTTTCGAGGGCCGCCTACGAGCAGTACTTC. This codes for CASSYVSRAAYEQYF.

This clone was seen more than once but under ten times. The chain has TRBV7-9 and TRBJ2-1, with TRBD2 matching over 11 bases. The CDR3 has 18 residues. V was clipped by 2 bases and J by 8 bases; unmatched bases: 14. Germline CDR1 SEHNR, CDR2 FQNEAQ (reference sequence). The CDR3: CASSLRSGASGRKDEQFF. The CDR3 region has the DNA TGTGCCAGCAGCTTAAGAAGCGGGGCTAGCGGGAGGAAGGATGAGCAGTTCTTC.

This clone has just one count. The chain uses TRBV7-3 and TRBJ2-1; 11 nucleotides align to TRBD2. CDR3 size: 14 residues. Trimming cost V 6 bases and J 5 bases; bases outside gene matches: 3. The germline V gene has CDR1 SGHTA and CDR2 FQGTGA. The CDR3 bases are TGTGCCAGCAGGACTAGCGGGACCAACAATGAGCAGTTCTTC. Translating gives CASRTSGTNNEQFF.

Here the CDR3 reads CSPWTSSNQFF. In DNA form, the CDR3 reads TGCAGTCCTTGGACTAGTTCTAATCAGTTCTTC. The chain carries TRBV20-1 and TRBJ2-1, with 7 bases identical to TRBD2. Germline CDR1 and CDR2: DFQATT and SNEGSKA (reference sequence). V was pared by 8 bases and J by 13 bases, with 11 bases of the junction left unmatched. The CDR3 extends over 11 amino acids.

This rearrangement joins TRBV2 to TRBJ2-4; weak D call: TRBD1 (6 bases). Germline-derived CDR1 and CDR2 are SNHLY and FYNNEI. This CDR3 has 16 residues. The V end was cut by 6 bases, the J end by 0 bases, with 15 bases between. This CDR3 is CASRLHRDLAKNIQYF. The CDR3 DNA reads as TGTGCCAGCAGGTTACACAGGGATCTAGCCAAAAACATTCAGTACTTC.

The V gene is TRBV6-1, the J gene TRBJ2-1, with TRBD2 identical over 14 bases. Trimming took 6 bases from V and 7 from J; bases not matched to a gene: 5. The CDR3 covers 15 residues. Germline V CDR1 and CDR2: MNHNS, SASEGT. The CDR3 loop is CASRGLAGVLNEQFF. CDR3 bases: TGTGCCAGCAGGGGACTAGCGGGAGTTCTAAATGAGCAGTTCTTC.

V usage is TRBV30 and J usage is TRBJ1-1; TRBD1 is a possible D gene (5 bases). Germline-derived CDR1 and CDR2 are GTSNPN and SVGIG (reference sequence). The germline V and J ends were trimmed by 2 bases and 8 bases, with 15 bases remaining between them. The CDR3 sequence is 13 residues long. The CDR3 nucleotides read TGTGCCTGGAGTCTAACCCAGGGAGGGGAAGCTTTCTTT. It yields the protein CAWSLTQGGEAFF.

This chain joins TRBV7-2 and TRBJ2-3, with 10 bases identical to TRBD2. The CDR3 is 17 amino acids. V lost 7 bases, J lost 5 bases, and 15 bases stayed unmatched. The V gene's germline CDR1 is SGHTA and CDR2 FQGNSA. This CDR3 reads CASIRGRQAGGQDTQYF. The DNA of the CDR3 is TGTGCCAGCATCAGAGGACGACAAGCGGGAGGGCAAGATACGCAGTATTTT.

This rearrangement joins TRBV19 to TRBJ2-3, with 13 bases lining up with TRBD2. Losses at the gene ends were 5 bases for V and 5 bases for J; bases not matched to a gene: 7. In germline, CDR1 is LNHDA, CDR2 SQIVND (reference sequence). The CDR3 has 16 residues. This CDR3 reads CASSWTSGRVIDTQYF. The CDR3 nucleotides are TGTGCCAGTAGTTGGACTAGCGGGAGAGTGATAGATACGCAGTATTTT.

The rearrangement links TRBV10-3 to TRBJ2-2, with 9 bases fitting TRBD1. CDR3 length: 14 amino acids. The V segment lost 6 bases and the J segment 3 bases; nucleotides outside the gene matches: 2. Germline V gene lookup returns CDR1 ENHRY and CDR2 SYGVKD. This CDR3 is CAIRGQGYTGELFF. The CDR3 nucleotides are TGTGCCATCAGAGGACAGGGGTACACCGGGGAGCTGTTTTTT.

In its sample, this clone was seen a few times. The chain links TRBV7-9 to TRBJ1-5; 7 bases agree with TRBD1. The CDR3 has 14 residues. After removal of 5 bases from V and 0 bases from J, the junction contained 1 base not matched to a gene. The V gene's germline CDR1 is SEHNR and CDR2 FQNEAQ (reference sequence). The CDR3 region is CASSRDSSNQPQHF. The CDR3 nucleotides read TGTGCCAGCAGCCGGGACAGTAGCAATCAGCCCCAGCATTTT.

This rearrangement joins TRBV19 to TRBJ2-1; 13 positions agree with TRBD2. V lost 5 bases, J lost 10 bases, and 23 bases stayed unmatched. Germline loops: CDR1 LNHDA, CDR2 SQIVND (reference sequence). CDR3 length: 20 residues. CDR3 sequence (DNA): TGTGCCAGTAGTCACCTCTTTCGCCACCAAGGACTAGCGGGAGAACGGGAGCAGTTCTTC. Translation gives CASSHLFRHQGLAGEREQFF.